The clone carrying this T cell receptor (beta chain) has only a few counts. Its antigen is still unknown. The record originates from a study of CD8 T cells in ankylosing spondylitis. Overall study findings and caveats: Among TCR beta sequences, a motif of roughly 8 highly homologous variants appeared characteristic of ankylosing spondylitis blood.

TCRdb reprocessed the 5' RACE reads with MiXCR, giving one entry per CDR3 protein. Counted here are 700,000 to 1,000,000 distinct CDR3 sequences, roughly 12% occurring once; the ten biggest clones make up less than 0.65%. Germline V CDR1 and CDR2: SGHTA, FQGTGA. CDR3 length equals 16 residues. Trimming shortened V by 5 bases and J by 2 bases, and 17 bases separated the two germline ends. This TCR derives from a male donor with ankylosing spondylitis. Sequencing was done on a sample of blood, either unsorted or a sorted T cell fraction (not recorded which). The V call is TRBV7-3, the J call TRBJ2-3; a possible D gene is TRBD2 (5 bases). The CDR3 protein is CASSPGRGRFTDTQYF. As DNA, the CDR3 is TGTGCCAGCAGCCCTGGTAGAGGGCGCTTCACAGATACGCAGTATTTT.